These T cell receptor beta chains were read from a single sample in a study of OX40 agonist ivuxolimab in advanced cancers. Produced via immunoSEQ multiplex PCR; TCRdb's table is partial and in-frame only. Of around 90,000 clones listed, 90% to 95% are singletons. The input for sequencing was CD4+ or CD8+ T cells sorted from blood, taken in a trial of the OX40 agonist ivuxolimab. Receptor source: an adult with an advanced solid tumor such as melanoma, head and neck, liver or kidney cancer. CDR3s include the opening cysteine and the closing phenylalanine or tryptophan. The D gene is left open where the match is weak. The listing skips clone size in some rows; elsewhere it reads once, few, many or a size class.

V	D	J	size	DNA	CDR3
TRBV11-3	NA	TRBJ2-5	NA	TGTGCCAGCAGCTACTCTAATTTGGGGTACCAAGAGACCCAGTACTTC	CASSYSNLGYQETQYF
TRBV4-1	TRBD2	TRBJ2-2	NA	TGCGCCAGCAGCTCGAGCGGGAGTTTCGCCGGGGAGCTGTTTTTT	CASSSSGSFAGELFF
TRBV15	NA	TRBJ1-5	NA	TGTGCCACCAGCAGAGATCGGGGCAATCAGCCCCAGCATTTT	CATSRDRGNQPQHF
TRBV6-5	NA	TRBJ1-5	NA	TGTGCCAGCAGTAACAGTTTTCAGCCCCAGCATTTT	CASSNSFQPQHF
TRBV5-1	NA	TRBJ1-1	NA	TGCGCCAGCAGACCAGGACAGAACACTGAAGCTTTCTTT	CASRPGQNTEAFF
TRBV5-4	NA	TRBJ1-2	NA	TGTGCCAGCAGCTTGGAACGGGGCTATGGCTACACCTTC	CASSLERGYGYTF
TRBV28	NA	TRBJ2-1	NA	TGTGCCAGCAGAAGGGGAATTGTTAACAATGAGCAGTTCTTC	CASRRGIVNNEQFF
TRBV21-1	NA	TRBJ2-2	NA	TGTGCCAGCAGCAAAGAGCACAGGGGCAGATGCACCGGGGAGCTGTTTTTT	CASSKEHRGRCTGELFF
TRBV11-3	NA	TRBJ2-7	NA	TGTGCCAGCAGCTTAGGCTCAGGGATCCACGAGCAGTACTTC	CASSLGSGIHEQYF
TRBV9	TRBD2	TRBJ2-1	NA	TGTGCCAGCAGCGTAGAACTAGCGGGAGGGACCTACAATGAGCAGTTCTTC	CASSVELAGGTYNEQFF
TRBV25-1	TRBD2	TRBJ2-5	NA	TGTGCCAGCAGTCCGCTACCGGGACTAGGGGATTTAGAGACCCAGTACTTC	CASSPLPGLGDLETQYF
TRBV7-9	TRBD2	TRBJ2-1	NA	TGTGCCAGCAGCTTAGAGGCGGGAGGGGTGGGTGAGCAGTTCTTC	CASSLEAGGVGEQFF
TRBV2	TRBD2	TRBJ2-1	once	TGTGCCAGCAGTGCCGGACTAGCGGGAGGGTTCTTC	CASSAGLAGGFF
TRBV10-1	NA	TRBJ1-6	NA	TGCGCCAGCAGTAAAGATAGGTCACCCCTCCACTTT	CASSKDRSPLHF
TRBV29-1	NA	TRBJ2-5	NA	TGCAGCGTTGTCCTGGGCGGAGAGACCCAGTACTTC	CSVVLGGETQYF
TRBV28	NA	TRBJ1-2	NA	TGTGCCAGCGGGCAGGGAAGCTATGGCTACACCTTC	CASGQGSYGYTF
TRBV18	NA	TRBJ2-3	NA	TGTGCCAGCTCGCTCCGGGACACAGTCACAGATACGCAGTATTTT	CASSLRDTVTDTQYF
TRBV7-9	NA	TRBJ2-2	NA	TGTGCCAGCAGGCGGGATGGGGACACCGGGGAGCTGTTTTTT	CASRRDGDTGELFF
TRBV5-6	NA	TRBJ2-3	NA	TGTGCCAGCAGCTTGGGTAGGGCTAGGGGCTCTGGCACAGATACGCAGTATTTT	CASSLGRARGSGTDTQYF
TRBV9	NA	TRBJ2-2	once	TGTGCCAGCAGCGTCTCCGGTGGGACGAACACCGGGGAGCTGTTTTTT	CASSVSGGTNTGELFF
TRBV19	NA	TRBJ2-7	once	TGTGCCAGTAGCCCGGGGCGACTGTCCTACGAGCAGTACTTC	CASSPGRLSYEQYF
TRBV18	TRBD1	TRBJ1-3	NA	TGTGCCAGCTCACTAGGACAGGCGTCTGGAAACACCATATATTTT	CASSLGQASGNTIYF
TRBV5-1	NA	TRBJ1-5	NA	TGCGCCAGCAGCTTGGACGGAGTCAATCAGCCCCAGCATTTT	CASSLDGVNQPQHF
TRBV4-1	NA	TRBJ2-1	NA	TGCGCCAGCAGCCCCGACCGTTTTCAATACTCCTACAATGAGCAGTTCTTC	CASSPDRFQYSYNEQFF
TRBV6-5	TRBD1	TRBJ1-5	NA	TGTGCCACCCGTAACAGGGGAAGTGGCAATCAGCCCCAGCATTTT	CATRNRGSGNQPQHF
TRBV5-4	NA	TRBJ2-5	NA	TGTGCCAGCAGCGACGCGAGGGGGATACAAGAGACCCAGTACTTC	CASSDARGIQETQYF
TRBV5-1	TRBD1	TRBJ2-3	NA	TGCGCCAGCAGTTCTGGACAGGGAGGAGATACGCAGTATTTT	CASSSGQGGDTQYF
TRBV6-1	TRBD1	TRBJ2-7	NA	TGTGCCAGCAGCCCCTACAGGGGGTGGGAGCAGTACTTC	CASSPYRGWEQYF
TRBV9	NA	TRBJ1-1	once	TGTGCCAGCAGCGTAGCTCCAGTGAACACTGAAGCTTTCTTT	CASSVAPVNTEAFF
TRBV11-2	NA	TRBJ1-1	NA	TGTGCCAGCAGCTCCGACAGAGACACTGAAGCTTTCTTT	CASSSDRDTEAFF
TRBV6-5	NA	TRBJ1-1	few	TGTGCCAGCAGTTATGCGTCACTGAACACTGAAGCTTTCTTT	CASSYASLNTEAFF
TRBV18	NA	TRBJ1-5	NA	TGTGCCAGCTCACCCCAAGCTGGGAGGGACCAGCCCCAGCATTTT	CASSPQAGRDQPQHF
TRBV7-2	TRBD2	TRBJ2-1	NA	TGTGCCAGCAGCTTAGGGGGCGGGAGGGCCAATGAGCAGTTCTTC	CASSLGGGRANEQFF
TRBV5-8	TRBD1	TRBJ2-7	NA	TGTGCCAGCAGCTTGCAGGGACAGGGGAGTGGGCAGTACTTC	CASSLQGQGSGQYF
TRBV5-6	NA	TRBJ1-2	NA	TGTGCCAGCAGCTTGCCCGGGGCAGGCGGGAAGGAGAACTATGGCTACACCTTC	CASSLPGAGGKENYGYTF
TRBV30	NA	TRBJ1-3	once	TGTGCCTGGACCCAGGGGCCTGGAAACACCATATATTTT	CAWTQGPGNTIYF
TRBV30	TRBD2	TRBJ2-7	once	TGTGCCTGGAGTGAGGGACTAGCCTACGAGCAGTACTTC	CAWSEGLAYEQYF
TRBV19	TRBD2	TRBJ2-7	NA	TGTGCCAGTAGTCAACGGGAAATAGCGGGAGAGCAGTACTTC	CASSQREIAGEQYF
TRBV18	NA	TRBJ2-5	NA	TGTGCCAGCTCACCATACGGGGGAACAGAGACCCAGTACTTC	CASSPYGGTETQYF
TRBV18	NA	TRBJ1-3	NA	TGTGCCAGCCTATCTTCGGGAAACACCATATATTTT	CASLSSGNTIYF
TRBV4-1	NA	TRBJ2-6	NA	TGCGCCAGCAGCCGACCCCAGGGGCTGATATACTCTGGGGCCAACGTCCTGACTTTC	CASSRPQGLIYSGANVLTF
TRBV28	TRBD1	TRBJ1-1	NA	TGTGCCAGCAGGGTAGGGACAGGGGGCACCACTGAAGCTTTCTTT	CASRVGTGGTTEAFF